This T cell receptor beta chain was observed in a study of Ad26.COV2.S vaccination and SARS-CoV-2 variants. Whole-study context: Sample donor was a member of the COV1001 Ad26.COV2.S trial arm.

Study results and limitations: Estimates derived from TCR breadth and depth analyses may have underestimated total T cell responses.

The germline V gene has CDR1 MGHDK and CDR2 SYGVNS. The CDR3 is made up of 16 amino acids. V shed 5 bases and J shed 4 bases, with 18 bases lying between them. Described treatment: about 20 received Ad26.COV2.S at low or high dose, single or two shots; 5 received placebo; per-sample allocation not given. Each sample was drawn 63 days after the first injection (of vaccine or placebo). Wuhan-strain SARS-CoV-2 spike was expressed by the Ad26 vector that made up the vaccine. The data were produced by immunoSEQ multiplex PCR, yet TCRdb's version contains in-frame clones alone and is incomplete. Of a few hundred thousand clones listed, less than 95% are singletons. Details on this clone: Its target is unknown.

The chain is built from TRBV25-1 and TRBJ2-1; D perhaps matches TRBD1 (6 bases). The sequenced sample was peripheral blood, obtained in a trial of Ad26.COV2.S vaccine versus placebo. This receptor was obtained from a person aged 18-60 years who received the Ad26.COV2.S COVID-19 vaccine or a placebo. The CDR3 spells CASSPLGTLIYNEQFF. The CDR3 DNA reads as TGTGCCAGCAGTCCACTGGGGACACTTATTTACAATGAGCAGTTCTTC.